These 23 T cell receptor beta chains were all obtained from the same sample, sequenced in a study of blood T cell repertoires in COVID-19. TCRdb's copy holds only in-frame clones and misses some; the assay was immunoSEQ multiplex PCR. The sample has about 170,000 clones, approximately 81% seen once. The specimen was peripheral blood. These TCRs come from a human donor with acute or convalescent COVID-19. The donor label of this sample is uncertain.

This chain connects TRBV7-8 to TRBJ1-3; TRBD1 matches 7 bases. There are 17 residues in the CDR3. Unmatched junction bases numbered 6, after V lost 1 base and J lost 0 bases. Germline CDR1 and CDR2: SGHVS and FQNEAQ. The DNA of the CDR3 is TGTGCCAGCAGCTTAGAGGGACAGTCGCCCTCTGGAAACACCATATATTTT. The encoded protein is CASSLEGQSPSGNTIYF.

The V gene is TRBV29-1, the J gene TRBJ1-2, with D perhaps TRBD1 (6 bases). CDR1 SQVTM and CDR2 ANQGSEA come from the germline V gene. The CDR3 sequence is 15 residues long. Trimming shortened V by 4 bases and J by 4 bases, and 19 bases separated the two germline ends. In DNA form, the CDR3 reads TGCAGCGTTGGGCAGGGAAAGGGGGATCCCTATGGCTACACCTTC. This sequence encodes CSVGQGKGDPYGYTF.

The chain uses TRBV7-2 and TRBJ2-3; D gene uncertain. V was clipped by 5 bases and J by 0 bases, with 6 bases between them. The CDR3 has 13 residues. Looked up from germline, CDR1 is SGHTA and CDR2 is FQGNSA. The CDR3 DNA reads as TGTGCCAGCAGCCCTTTTAGCACAGATACGCAGTATTTT. Protein product: CASSPFSTDTQYF.

The J gene is TRBJ1-3, the V gene TRBV28; D might be TRBD1 (5 bases). V was clipped by 4 bases and J by 0 bases, with 13 bases between them. CDR1 and CDR2 (germline): MDHEN, SYDVKM. The CDR3 totals 16 residues. The CDR3 sequence is CASSSLRVSSGNTIYF. As DNA, the CDR3 is TGTGCCAGCAGTTCCCTCAGGGTTAGCTCTGGAAACACCATATATTTT.

The rearrangement links TRBV5-1 to TRBJ1-4, with a possible D match to TRBD1 (6 bases). This CDR3 spans 15 amino acids. Trimming pared 2 bases from V and 3 bases from J, leaving 11 bases between. CDR1 is SGHRS, CDR2 YFSETQ, per germline. The CDR3 loop is CASSFGGGPNEKLFF. The DNA of the CDR3 is TGCGCCAGCAGCTTTGGTGGGGGCCCTAATGAAAAACTGTTTTTT.

This rearrangement joins TRBV19 to TRBJ2-7, with 10 bases matching TRBD1. CDR3 length: 15 residues. V was pared by 4 bases and J by 4 bases, with 7 bases of the junction left unmatched. Germline CDR1 is LNHDA and CDR2 is SQIVND (reference sequence). As DNA, the CDR3 is TGTGCCAGTAGTACCGGACAGGGGGGGGTTTACGAGCAGTACTTC. The encoded protein is CASSTGQGGVYEQYF. Supplemented by reference TRBV19 and TRBJ2-7, the full variable domain reads DGGITQSPKYLFRKEGQNVTLSCEQNLNHDAMYWYRQDPGQGLRLIYYSQIVNDFQKGDIAEGYSVSREKKESFPLTVTSAQKNPTAFYLCASSTGQGGVYEQYFGPGTRLTVT.

This clone showed up just a few times. The CDR3 DNA reads as TGTGCCAGCAGCTTGACGGTCCATAATTCACCCCTCCACTTT. This translates into CASSLTVHNSPLHF. This rearrangement joins TRBV5-4 to TRBJ1-6; D is undetermined. V was trimmed by 1 base and J by 5 bases, leaving 7 bases between them. CDR1 SGHNT and CDR2 YYREEE come from the germline V gene (reference sequence). The CDR3 runs to 14 residues.

This rearrangement joins TRBV19 to TRBJ1-4, with D perhaps TRBD1 (6 bases). The V end was cut by 7 bases, the J end by 7 bases, with 19 bases between. The germline V gene has CDR1 LNHDA and CDR2 SQIVND (reference sequence). The CDR3 spans 15 residues. CDR3 nucleotides: TGTGCCAGTACCCCCCGAGGGGGGGGAAGTGAAAAACTGTTTTTT. Amino acid sequence: CASTPRGGGSEKLFF.

The gene calls are TRBV7-3 and TRBJ2-1; 7 bases are a match to TRBD2. This CDR3 is built from 15 residues. V was clipped by 7 bases and J by 6 bases; unmatched bases: 12. Germline loops: CDR1 SGHTA, CDR2 FQGTGA. The CDR3: CASNIPGLHVNEQFF. The CDR3 coding sequence is TGTGCCAGCAACATACCGGGACTACATGTCAATGAGCAGTTCTTC. The full variable domain, completed using reference TRBV7-3 and TRBJ2-1, is GAGVSQTPSNKVTEKGKYVELRCDPISGHTALYWYRQSLGQGPEFLIYFQGTGAADDSGLPNDRFFAVRPEGSVSTLKIQRTERGDSAVYLCASNIPGLHVNEQFFGPGTRLTVL.

V is TRBV28 and J is TRBJ2-1, with 10 bases that match TRBD2. The CDR3 contains 14 residues. V was pared by 4 bases and J by 7 bases, with 4 bases of the junction left unmatched. CDR1 and CDR2 (germline): MDHEN, SYDVKM. The CDR3 bases are TGTGCCAGCAGTTATAGGGGACTAGCGAATGAGCAGTTCTTC. This encodes CASSYRGLANEQFF.

The V and J genes are TRBV18 and TRBJ1-2; D remains ambiguous. V lost 6 bases and J lost 8, with 13 bases in between. Germline CDR1 KGHSH, CDR2 LQKENI. The CDR3 runs to 12 residues. The DNA of the CDR3 is TGTGCCAGCTCCCCGGGAAATAGGGGCTACACCTTC. This sequence encodes CASSPGNRGYTF.

The CDR3 loop reads CASRSIRAPIEPQHF. The DNA for the CDR3 is TGTGCCAGCAGAAGCATCAGGGCCCCCATTGAGCCCCAGCATTTT. The chain joins TRBV28 to TRBJ1-5; weak D call: TRBD1 (5 bases). This CDR3 is 15 amino acids long. V shed 6 bases and J shed 8 bases, with 20 bases lying between them. Germline assignment: CDR1 MDHEN and CDR2 SYDVKM.

This CDR3 reads CSAAGNEAFF. Here the CDR3 DNA reads TGCAGTGCGGCAGGGAATGAAGCTTTCTTT. The chain uses TRBV20-1 and TRBJ1-1, with TRBD1 as a possible D gene (5 bases). V was shortened by 6 bases and J by 7 bases, with 9 bases between the two germline ends. There are 10 residues in the CDR3. CDR1 is DFQATT and CDR2 is SNEGSKA in the germline V gene (reference sequence).

This clone appeared a few times. The V gene is TRBV28, the J gene TRBJ1-2, with 7 bases lining up with TRBD1. CDR3 length equals 13 residues. The germline gives CDR1 MDHEN, CDR2 SYDVKM. Trimming took 2 bases from V and 8 from J; bases not matched to a gene: 5. CDR3 DNA: TGTGCCAGCAGTTTACAGGGGGTGGGAGGCTACACCTTC. It encodes CASSLQGVGGYTF.

This rearrangement joins TRBV5-1 to TRBJ2-1; D remains ambiguous. The CDR3 spans 11 residues. V lost 1 base, J lost 9 bases, and 5 bases lay in between. Per the germline V gene, CDR1 is SGHRS and CDR2 is YFSETQ. CDR3 DNA: TGCGCCAGCAGCTTGCCCGGTGAGCAGTTCTTC. Amino acid sequence: CASSLPGEQFF.

This rearrangement joins TRBV24-1 to TRBJ2-1, with TRBD1 matching 7 bases. The J segment lost 6 bases and the V segment lost 4 bases, leaving 20 bases of the junction unmatched. Per the germline V gene, CDR1 is KGHDR and CDR2 is SFDVKD. The CDR3 length is 19 residues. CDR3 DNA sequence: TGTGCCACCAGTGACCCGGGTCGGACAGGTTTTGGTCCTACCAATGAGCAGTTCTTC. This codes for CATSDPGRTGFGPTNEQFF.

The chain is built from TRBV28 and TRBJ2-6; a weak D match, TRBD1 (6 bases). The CDR3 totals 15 residues. CDR1 is MDHEN and CDR2 is SYDVKM in the germline V gene. V lost 10 bases and J 1 base, leaving 14 bases between the germline ends. CDR3: CAILTGLSGANVLTF. For the CDR3, the DNA is TGTGCCATCCTTACAGGGTTATCTGGGGCCAACGTCCTGACTTTC.

In this sample, this clone turned up many times. This chain links TRBV18 with TRBJ2-5; D possibly corresponds to TRBD2 (5 bases). Germline V gene sequence: CDR1 KGHSH, CDR2 LQKENI. The CDR3 sequence is 16 residues long. With 3 bases removed from V and 5 bases from J, the gap between germline ends came to 19 bases. The CDR3 region is CASSPLREASRETQYF. CDR3 bases: TGTGCCAGCTCACCCTTGAGGGAAGCTAGCAGGGAGACCCAGTACTTC.

The chain carries TRBV19 and TRBJ2-1; D is unresolved. Trimming stripped 0 bases from V and 0 bases from J, with 15 bases between. The CDR3 sequence is 18 residues long. Germline V gives CDR1 LNHDA, CDR2 SQIVND (reference sequence). The CDR3 loop is CASSIDPWAGSSYNEQFF. The CDR3 coding sequence is TGTGCCAGTAGTATAGATCCTTGGGCAGGATCCTCCTACAATGAGCAGTTCTTC.

The rearrangement joins TRBV10-3 to TRBJ1-2, with D uncertain. CDR3 length: 13 amino acids. Trimming took 3 bases from V and 4 from J, leaving 9 bases between them. CDR1 is ENHRY and CDR2 is SYGVKD in the germline V gene. The CDR3: CAISDGQFYGYTF. The CDR3 DNA is TGTGCCATCAGTGATGGGCAGTTCTATGGCTACACCTTC.

The J gene is TRBJ2-3, the V gene TRBV15, with 12 nucleotides matching TRBD2. V trimming: 4 bases; J trimming: 1 base; junction bases outside the gene matches: 9. The CDR3 is made up of 18 amino acids. Germline loops: CDR1 LNHNV, CDR2 YYDKDF (reference sequence). CDR3 loop: CATSIGTRLAGGTDTQYF. For the CDR3, the DNA is TGTGCCACCAGCATCGGAACAAGACTAGCGGGGGGCACAGATACGCAGTATTTT.

The chain combines TRBV5-1 with TRBJ1-1; no definite D call. V was shortened by 4 bases and J by 0 bases, with 10 bases between the two germline ends. Looked up from germline, CDR1 is SGHRS and CDR2 is YFSETQ. The CDR3 consists of 14 residues. The DNA for the CDR3 is TGCGCCAGCAGCGCTTCGCAGGTGAACACTGAAGCTTTCTTT. Its translation is CASSASQVNTEAFF.

The V call is TRBV27, the J call TRBJ1-4; no clear D gene. The CDR3 length is 16 residues. Germline lookup yields CDR1 MNHEY and CDR2 SMNVEV (reference sequence). Trimming removed 4 bases at V and 3 bases at J, with 15 bases between. The CDR3 is CASSSLRGGSNEKLFF. The DNA of the CDR3 is TGTGCCAGCAGTTCACTCCGGGGAGGATCTAATGAAAAACTGTTTTTT.